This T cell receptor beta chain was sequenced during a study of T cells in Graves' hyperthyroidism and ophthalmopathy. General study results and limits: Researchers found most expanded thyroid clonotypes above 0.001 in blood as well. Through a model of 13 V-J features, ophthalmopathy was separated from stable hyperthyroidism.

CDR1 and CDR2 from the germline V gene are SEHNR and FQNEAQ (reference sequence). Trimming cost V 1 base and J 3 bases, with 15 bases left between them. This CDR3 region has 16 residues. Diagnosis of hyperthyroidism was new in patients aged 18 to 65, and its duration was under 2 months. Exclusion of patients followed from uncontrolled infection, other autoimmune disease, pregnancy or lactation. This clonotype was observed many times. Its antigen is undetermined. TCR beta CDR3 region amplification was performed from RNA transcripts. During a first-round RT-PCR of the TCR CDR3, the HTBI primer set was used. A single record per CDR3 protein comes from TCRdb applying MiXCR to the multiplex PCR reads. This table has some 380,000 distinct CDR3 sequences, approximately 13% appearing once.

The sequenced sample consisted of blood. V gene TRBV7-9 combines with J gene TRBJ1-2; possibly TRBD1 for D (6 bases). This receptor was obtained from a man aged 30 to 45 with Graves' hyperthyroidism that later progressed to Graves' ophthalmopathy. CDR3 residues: CASSLGWARGDYGYTF. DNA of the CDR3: TGTGCCAGCAGCTTAGGGTGGGCCAGGGGAGACTATGGCTACACCTTC.